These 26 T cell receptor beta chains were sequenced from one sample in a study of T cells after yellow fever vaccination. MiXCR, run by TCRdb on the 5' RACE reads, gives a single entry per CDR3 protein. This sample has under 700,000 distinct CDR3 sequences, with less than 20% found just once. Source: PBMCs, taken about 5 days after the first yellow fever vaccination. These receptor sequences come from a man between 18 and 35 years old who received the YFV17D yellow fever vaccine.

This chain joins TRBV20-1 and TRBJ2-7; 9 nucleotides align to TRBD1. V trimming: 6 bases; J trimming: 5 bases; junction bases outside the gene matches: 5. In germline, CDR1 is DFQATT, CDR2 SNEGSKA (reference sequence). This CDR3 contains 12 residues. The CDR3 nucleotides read TGCAGTGCACACAGGGGGCACGACGAGCAGTACTTC. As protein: CSAHRGHDEQYF.

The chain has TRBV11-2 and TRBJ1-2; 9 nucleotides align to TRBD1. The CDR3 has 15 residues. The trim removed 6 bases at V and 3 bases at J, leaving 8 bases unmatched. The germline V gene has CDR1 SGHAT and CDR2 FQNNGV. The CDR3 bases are TGTGCCAGCAGACCACTGACAGGGGGTGACTATGGCTACACCTTC. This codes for CASRPLTGGDYGYTF. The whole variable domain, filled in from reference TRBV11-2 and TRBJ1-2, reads EAGVAQSPRYKIIEKRQSVAFWCNPISGHATLYWYQQILGQGPKLLIQFQNNGVVDDSQLPKDRFSAERLKGVDSTLKIQPAKLEDSAVYLCASRPLTGGDYGYTFGSGTRLTVV.

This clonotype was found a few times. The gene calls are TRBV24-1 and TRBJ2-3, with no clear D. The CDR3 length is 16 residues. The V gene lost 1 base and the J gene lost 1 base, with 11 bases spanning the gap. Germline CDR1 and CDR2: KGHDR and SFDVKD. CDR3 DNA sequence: TGTGCCACCAGTGATTTTTTTCCCGCTGGCACAGATACGCAGTATTTT. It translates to CATSDFFPAGTDTQYF.

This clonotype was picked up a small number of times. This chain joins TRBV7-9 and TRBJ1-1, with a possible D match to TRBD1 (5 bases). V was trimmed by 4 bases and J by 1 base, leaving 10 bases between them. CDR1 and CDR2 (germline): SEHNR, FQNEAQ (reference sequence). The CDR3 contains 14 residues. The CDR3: CASSSQGENTEAFF. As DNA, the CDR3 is TGTGCCAGCAGCTCCCAGGGAGAGAACACTGAAGCTTTCTTT. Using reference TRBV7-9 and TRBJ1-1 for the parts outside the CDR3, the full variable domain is DTGVSQNPRHKITKRGQNVTFRCDPISEHNRLYWYRQTLGQGPEFLTYFQNEAQLEKSRLLSDRFSAERPKGSFSTLEIQRTEQGDSAMYLCASSSQGENTEAFFGQGTRLTVV.

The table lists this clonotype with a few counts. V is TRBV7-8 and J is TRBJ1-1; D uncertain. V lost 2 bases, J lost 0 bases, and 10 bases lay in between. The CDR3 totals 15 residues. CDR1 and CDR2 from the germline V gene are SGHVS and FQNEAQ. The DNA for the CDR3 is TGTGCCAGCAGCTTACCCCGTCAGCTGAACACTGAAGCTTTCTTT. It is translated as CASSLPRQLNTEAFF.

The CDR3 region has the DNA TGTGCCATCAGTGATACGACAAGAGGTGCCGAAGCTTTCTTT. Residues: CAISDTTRGAEAFF. V usage is TRBV10-3 and J usage is TRBJ1-1, with D uncertain. This CDR3 contains 14 residues. V was shortened by 3 bases and J by 8 bases, with 16 bases between the two germline ends. The germline V gene encodes CDR1 ENHRY and CDR2 SYGVKD.

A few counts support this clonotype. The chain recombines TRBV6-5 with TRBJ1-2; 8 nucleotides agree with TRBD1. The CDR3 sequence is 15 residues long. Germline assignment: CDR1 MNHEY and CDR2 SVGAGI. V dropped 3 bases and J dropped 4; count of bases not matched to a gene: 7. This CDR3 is CASSYFQGASYGYTF. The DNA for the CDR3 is TGTGCCAGCAGTTATTTCCAGGGGGCCAGCTATGGCTACACCTTC.

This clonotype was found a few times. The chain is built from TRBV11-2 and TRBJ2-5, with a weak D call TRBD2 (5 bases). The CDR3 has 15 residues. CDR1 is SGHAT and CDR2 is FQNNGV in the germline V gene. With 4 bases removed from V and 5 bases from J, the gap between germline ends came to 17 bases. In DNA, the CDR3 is TGTGCCAGCAGCTACACCGCGGGCCCCCGGGAGACCCAGTACTTC. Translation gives CASSYTAGPRETQYF.

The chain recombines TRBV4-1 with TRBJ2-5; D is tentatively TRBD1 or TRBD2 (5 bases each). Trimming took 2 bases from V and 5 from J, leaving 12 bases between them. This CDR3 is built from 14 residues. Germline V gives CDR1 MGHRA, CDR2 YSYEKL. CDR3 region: CASSQPQGEETQYF. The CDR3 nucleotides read TGCGCCAGCAGCCAACCTCAAGGGGAGGAGACCCAGTACTTC.

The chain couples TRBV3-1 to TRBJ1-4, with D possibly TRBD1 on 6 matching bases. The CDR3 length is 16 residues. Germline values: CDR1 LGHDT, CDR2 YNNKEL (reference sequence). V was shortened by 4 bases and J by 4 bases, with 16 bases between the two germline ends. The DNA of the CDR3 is TGTGCCAGCAGCCGTAATCGGGGACATTATAATGAAAAACTGTTTTTT. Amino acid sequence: CASSRNRGHYNEKLFF.

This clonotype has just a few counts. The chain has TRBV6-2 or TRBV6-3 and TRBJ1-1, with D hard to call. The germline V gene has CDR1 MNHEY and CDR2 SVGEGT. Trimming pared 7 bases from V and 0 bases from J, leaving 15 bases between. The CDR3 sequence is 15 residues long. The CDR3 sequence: CASTHHGSLNTEAFF. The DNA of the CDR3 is TGTGCCAGCACCCACCACGGCAGTTTGAACACTGAAGCTTTCTTT.

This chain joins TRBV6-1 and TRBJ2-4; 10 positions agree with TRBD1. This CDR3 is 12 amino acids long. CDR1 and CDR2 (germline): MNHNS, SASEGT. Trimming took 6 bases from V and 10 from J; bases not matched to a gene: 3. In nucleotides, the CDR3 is TGTGCCAGCAGCGTGGACAGGGGGATTCAGTACTTC. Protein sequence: CASSVDRGIQYF.

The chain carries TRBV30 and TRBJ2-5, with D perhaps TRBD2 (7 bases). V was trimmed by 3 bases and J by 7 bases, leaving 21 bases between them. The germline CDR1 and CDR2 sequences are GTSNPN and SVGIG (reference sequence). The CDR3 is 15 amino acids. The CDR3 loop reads CAWSEGGARSRTQYF. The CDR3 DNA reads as TGTGCCTGGAGCGAGGGGGGGGCGCGGTCTAGGACCCAGTACTTC.

CDR3 in amino acids: CASSLKGQNLYEQYF. As DNA, the CDR3 is TGTGCCAGCAGCTTGAAGGGACAGAACTTATACGAGCAGTACTTC. This chain links TRBV7-2 with TRBJ2-7; the match to TRBD1 covers 7 bases. Germline V gene lookup returns CDR1 SGHTA and CDR2 FQGNSA. Trimming took 3 bases from V and 4 from J; bases not matched to a gene: 9. There are 15 residues in the CDR3.

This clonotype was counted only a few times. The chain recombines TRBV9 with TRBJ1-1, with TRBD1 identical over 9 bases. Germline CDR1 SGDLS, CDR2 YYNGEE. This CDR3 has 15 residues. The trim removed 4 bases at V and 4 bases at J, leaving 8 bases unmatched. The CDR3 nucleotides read TGTGCCAGCAGCCCGCGGACAGGGGTAGTCACTGAAGCTTTCTTT. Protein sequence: CASSPRTGVVTEAFF.

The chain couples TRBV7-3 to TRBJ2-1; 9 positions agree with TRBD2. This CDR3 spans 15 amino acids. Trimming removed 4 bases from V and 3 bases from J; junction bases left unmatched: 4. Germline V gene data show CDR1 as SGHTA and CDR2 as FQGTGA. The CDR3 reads CASSSSGGHYNEQFF. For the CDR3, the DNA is TGTGCCAGCAGCTCGAGCGGGGGGCACTACAATGAGCAGTTCTTC.

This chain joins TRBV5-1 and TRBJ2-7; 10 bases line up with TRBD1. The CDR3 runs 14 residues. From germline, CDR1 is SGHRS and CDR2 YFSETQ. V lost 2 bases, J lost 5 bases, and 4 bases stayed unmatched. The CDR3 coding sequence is TGCGCCAGCAGCTTCCGGGACAGGGGCGACGAGCAGTACTTC. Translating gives CASSFRDRGDEQYF.

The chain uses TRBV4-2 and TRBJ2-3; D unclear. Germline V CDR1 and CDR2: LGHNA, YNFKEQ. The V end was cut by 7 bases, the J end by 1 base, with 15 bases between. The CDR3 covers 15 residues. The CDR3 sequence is CASNSGLDGTDTQYF. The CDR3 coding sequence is TGTGCCAGCAATTCTGGGTTAGACGGCACAGATACGCAGTATTTT.

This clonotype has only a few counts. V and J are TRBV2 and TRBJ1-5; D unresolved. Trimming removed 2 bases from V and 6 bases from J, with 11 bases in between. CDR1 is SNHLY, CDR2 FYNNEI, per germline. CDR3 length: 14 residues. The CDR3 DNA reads TGTGCCAGCAGTGAATGGGCCTCGGCTCAGCCCCAGCATTTT. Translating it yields CASSEWASAQPQHF. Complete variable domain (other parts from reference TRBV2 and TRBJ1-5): EPEVTQTPSHQVTQMGQEVILRCVPISNHLYFYWYRQILGQKVEFLVSFYNNEISEKSEIFDDQFSVERPDGSNFTLKIRSTKLEDSAMYFCASSEWASAQPQHFGDGTRLSIL.

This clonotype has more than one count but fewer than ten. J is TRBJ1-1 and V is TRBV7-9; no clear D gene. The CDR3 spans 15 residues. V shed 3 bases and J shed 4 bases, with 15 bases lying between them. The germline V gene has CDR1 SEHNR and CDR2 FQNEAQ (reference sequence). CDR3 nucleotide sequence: TGTGCCAGCAGCTTCTTCGCGGGGTCTAGCACTGAAGCTTTCTTT. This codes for CASSFFAGSSTEAFF.

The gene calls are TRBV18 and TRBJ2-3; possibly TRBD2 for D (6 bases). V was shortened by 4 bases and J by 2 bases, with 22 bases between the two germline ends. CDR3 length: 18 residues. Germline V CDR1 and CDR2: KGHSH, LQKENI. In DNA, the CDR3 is TGTGCCAGCTCACACCGCCTGGGACTCCCGAGCCTCACAGATACGCAGTATTTT. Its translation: CASSHRLGLPSLTDTQYF.

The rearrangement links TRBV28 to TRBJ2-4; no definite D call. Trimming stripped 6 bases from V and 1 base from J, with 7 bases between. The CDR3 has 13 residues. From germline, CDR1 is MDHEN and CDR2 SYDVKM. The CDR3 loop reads CASRDFAKNIQYF. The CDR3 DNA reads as TGTGCCAGCAGGGATTTTGCCAAAAACATTCAGTACTTC.

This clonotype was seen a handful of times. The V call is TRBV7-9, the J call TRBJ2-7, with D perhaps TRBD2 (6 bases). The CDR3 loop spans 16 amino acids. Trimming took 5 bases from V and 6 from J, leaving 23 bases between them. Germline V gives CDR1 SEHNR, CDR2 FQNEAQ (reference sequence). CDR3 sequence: CASSNGRSLEGFEQYF. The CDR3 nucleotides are TGTGCCAGCAGCAACGGACGGTCCCTGGAGGGTTTCGAGCAGTACTTC. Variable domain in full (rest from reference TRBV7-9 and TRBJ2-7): DTGVSQNPRHKITKRGQNVTFRCDPISEHNRLYWYRQTLGQGPEFLTYFQNEAQLEKSRLLSDRFSAERPKGSFSTLEIQRTEQGDSAMYLCASSNGRSLEGFEQYFGPGTRLTVT.

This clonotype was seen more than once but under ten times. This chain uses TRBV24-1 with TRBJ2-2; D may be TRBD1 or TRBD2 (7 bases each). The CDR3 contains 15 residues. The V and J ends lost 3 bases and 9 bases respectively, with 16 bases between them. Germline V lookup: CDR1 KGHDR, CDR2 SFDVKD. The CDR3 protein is CATSDPQGGIRELFF. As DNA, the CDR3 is TGTGCCACCAGTGATCCGCAGGGGGGGATCCGGGAGCTGTTTTTT.

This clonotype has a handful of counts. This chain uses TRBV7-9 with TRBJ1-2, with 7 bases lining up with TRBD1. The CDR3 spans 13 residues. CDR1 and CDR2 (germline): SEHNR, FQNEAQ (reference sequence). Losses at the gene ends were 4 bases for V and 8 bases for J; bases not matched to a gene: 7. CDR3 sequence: CASSYGQVGGYTF. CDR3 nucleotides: TGTGCCAGCAGCTATGGACAGGTCGGGGGCTACACCTTC.

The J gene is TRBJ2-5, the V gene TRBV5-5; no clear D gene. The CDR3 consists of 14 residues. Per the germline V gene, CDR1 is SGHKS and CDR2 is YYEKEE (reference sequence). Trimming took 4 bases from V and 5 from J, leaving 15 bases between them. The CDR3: CASSADWARETQYF. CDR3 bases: TGTGCCAGCAGCGCCGACTGGGCGAGGGAGACCCAGTACTTC.